Below, 3 T cell receptor beta chains from the same sample are listed, as sequenced in a study of spatial heterogeneity in lung cancer. Study conclusions and caveats: It was found that expanded intratumoral alpha and beta TCR counts tracked tumor mutation counts.

The time point was: sample taken at primary tumor resection. Their cognate antigens are unknown. TCRdb redid the calling of the 5' RACE reads with MiXCR, one entry per CDR3 protein. The sample lists about 9,800 distinct CDR3 sequences, approximately 58% occurring once. The material was lung tumor tissue, obtained at surgery. The origin of the receptors is a female donor with early-stage non-small cell lung cancer.

This clonotype was observed a handful of times. One end of the junction does not line up with germline, which may come from a read error. Because the library targeted alpha chains, this beta chain is an off-target read whose size means little. This chain links TRBV20-1 with TRBJ2-2; 7 positions match TRBD1. The CDR3 consists of 14 residues. CDR1 DFQATT and CDR2 SNEGSKA come from the germline V gene (reference sequence). The CDR3 loop is CSARDRVNTGELFF. The CDR3 DNA is TGCAGTGCTCGAGACAGGGTGAACACCGGGGAGCTGTTTTTT.

Details on this clonotype: This beta chain came through as a stray read in a library set up for alpha chains, and its size says little. The rearrangement links TRBV30 to TRBJ1-1; D uncertain. This CDR3 is 13 amino acids long. Looked up from germline, CDR1 is GTSNPN and CDR2 is SVGIG (reference sequence). V lost 0 bases to trimming and J lost 3 bases, with 8 bases between them. The CDR3 is CAWSVGWDTEAFF. Here the CDR3 DNA reads TGTGCCTGGAGTGTGGGGTGGGACACTGAAGCTTTCTTT.

About this clonotype: This beta chain slipped into a library made for alpha chains as a stray read, so its size is not meaningful. V and J are TRBV7-9 and TRBJ2-1; TRBD1 agrees at 8 bases. CDR1 is SEHNR, CDR2 FQNEAQ, per germline (reference sequence). With 2 bases clipped from V and 8 bases from J, the junction kept 14 bases outside the gene matches. This CDR3 has 17 amino acids. CDR3 in amino acids: CASSLSTRGRRGHEQFF. DNA of the CDR3: TGTGCCAGCAGCTTATCAACCAGGGGGCGGAGAGGGCATGAGCAGTTCTTC.